This T cell receptor (beta chain) was captured in a study of T cell repertoires in cytomegalovirus infection. Turning to the study itself: Public TCR beta signatures marked donors with CMV infection and the matching HLA.

Study-wide findings and caveats: Cumulative frequency (of public TCR beta family members) identified carriers of CMV plus the relevant HLA.

Via MiXCR, TCRdb re-called the reads, giving one row per CDR3 protein. The sample shows around 100,000 distinct CDR3 sequences, 16% of them seen only once. This clonotype was seen repeatedly, ten times or more. Antigen unknown. The sequence was collected from a human donor in good health (CMV status not recorded). Some clones in this sample may be carry-over from other donors' samples. The sequenced material came from PBMCs.

Here the CDR3 reads CASDPGGQPQHF. CDR3 bases: TGTGCCAGCGACCCGGGCGGGCAGCCCCAGCATTTT. The chain uses TRBV6-6 and TRBJ1-5, with D hard to call. CDR1 and CDR2 (germline): MNHNY, SVGAGI (reference sequence). The CDR3 sequence is 12 residues long. V was clipped by 8 bases and J by 7 bases, with 12 bases between them.